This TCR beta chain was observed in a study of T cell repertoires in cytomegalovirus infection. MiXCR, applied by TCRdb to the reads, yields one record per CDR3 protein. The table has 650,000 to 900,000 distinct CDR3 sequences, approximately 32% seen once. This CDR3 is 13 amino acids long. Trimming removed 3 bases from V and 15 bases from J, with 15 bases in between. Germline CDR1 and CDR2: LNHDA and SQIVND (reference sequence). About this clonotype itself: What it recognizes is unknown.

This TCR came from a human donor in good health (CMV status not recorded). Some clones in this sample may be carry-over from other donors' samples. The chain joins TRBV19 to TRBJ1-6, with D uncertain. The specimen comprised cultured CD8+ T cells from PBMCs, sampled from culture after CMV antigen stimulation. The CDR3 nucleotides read TGTGCCAGTAGTATCACCGGGGAACGTCTCCTCCACTTT. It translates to CASSITGERLLHF.